The clone carrying this TCR beta chain was seen a single time. This record belongs to a study of shared T cell receptors in the human thymus. The CDR3 sequence is 16 residues long. CDR1 and CDR2 (germline): SGHDN, FVKESK. V was cut by 4 bases and J by 2 bases, with 17 bases left in between. Data came from immunoSEQ multiplex PCR; TCRdb stores just in-frame clones and leaves some out. The table shows some 660,000 clones, with about 90% occurring only once. This sample also belongs to another study, concerning human thymus T cells. That work contributes: Finnish infants who were healthy and having corrective surgery for congenital heart defects made up the donors. Thymus specimens were resections from corrective heart surgery. Thymic and blood repertoires appeared to display a bias in their usage of V and J genes.

Sequencing was performed on thymocytes. This receptor was identified in a boy younger than two with a congenital heart defect. The rearrangement joins TRBV14 to TRBJ2-5; a weak D match, TRBD1 (6 bases). CDR3 sequence reads: CASSLGRKTGQETQYF. The CDR3, as DNA: TGTGCCAGCAGCCTAGGAAGAAAGACAGGTCAAGAGACCCAGTACTTC.